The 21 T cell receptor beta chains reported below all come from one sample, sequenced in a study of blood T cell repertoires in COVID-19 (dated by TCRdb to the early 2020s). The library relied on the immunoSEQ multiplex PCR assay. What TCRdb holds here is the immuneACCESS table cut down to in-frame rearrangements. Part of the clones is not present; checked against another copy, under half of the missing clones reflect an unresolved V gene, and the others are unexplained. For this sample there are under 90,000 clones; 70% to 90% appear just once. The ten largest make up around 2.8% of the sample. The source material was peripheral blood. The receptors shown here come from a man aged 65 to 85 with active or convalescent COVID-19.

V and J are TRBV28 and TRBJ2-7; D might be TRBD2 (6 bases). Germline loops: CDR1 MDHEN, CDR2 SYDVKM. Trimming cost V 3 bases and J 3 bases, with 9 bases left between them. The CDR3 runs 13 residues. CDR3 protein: CASSFQDYYEQYF. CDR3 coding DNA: TGTGCCAGCAGTTTTCAGGACTACTACGAGCAGTACTTC.

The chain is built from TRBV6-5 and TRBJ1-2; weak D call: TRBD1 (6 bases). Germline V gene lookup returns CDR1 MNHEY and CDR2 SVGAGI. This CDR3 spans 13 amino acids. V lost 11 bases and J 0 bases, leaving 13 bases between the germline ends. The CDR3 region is CAVSRTANYGYTF. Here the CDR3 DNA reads TGTGCCGTCTCCCGGACAGCTAACTATGGCTACACCTTC.

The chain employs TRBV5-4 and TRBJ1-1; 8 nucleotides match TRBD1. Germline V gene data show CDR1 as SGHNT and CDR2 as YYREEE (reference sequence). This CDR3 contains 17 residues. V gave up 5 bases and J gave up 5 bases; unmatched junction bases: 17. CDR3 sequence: CASRTRDRQGSETEAFF. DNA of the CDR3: TGTGCCAGCAGGACCCGGGACAGACAGGGGAGCGAGACTGAAGCTTTCTTT.

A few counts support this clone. The CDR3 DNA sequence: TGTGCCAGCAGTTTAGACAGGGGGCGCCCCGGGGAGCTGTTTTTT. It yields the protein CASSLDRGRPGELFF. This chain connects TRBV27 to TRBJ2-2, with 10 bases fitting TRBD1. The germline V gene encodes CDR1 MNHEY and CDR2 SMNVEV (reference sequence). The V gene end was trimmed by 2 bases and the J gene end by 6 bases; junction bases not matched to a gene: 3. CDR3 length: 15 residues.

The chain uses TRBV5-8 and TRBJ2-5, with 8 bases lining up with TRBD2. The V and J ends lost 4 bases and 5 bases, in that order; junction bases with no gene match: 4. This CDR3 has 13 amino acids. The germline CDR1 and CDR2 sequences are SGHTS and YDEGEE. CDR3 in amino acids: CASSRGGPETQYF. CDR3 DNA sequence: TGTGCCAGCAGCCGCGGGGGGCCGGAGACCCAGTACTTC.

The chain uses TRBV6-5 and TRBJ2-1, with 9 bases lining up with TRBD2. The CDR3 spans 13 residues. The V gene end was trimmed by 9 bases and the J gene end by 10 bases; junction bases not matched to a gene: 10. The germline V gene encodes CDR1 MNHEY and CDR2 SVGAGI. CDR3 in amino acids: CASNRREGQEQFF. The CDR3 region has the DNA TGTGCCAGTAATCGGCGGGAGGGCCAGGAGCAGTTCTTC.

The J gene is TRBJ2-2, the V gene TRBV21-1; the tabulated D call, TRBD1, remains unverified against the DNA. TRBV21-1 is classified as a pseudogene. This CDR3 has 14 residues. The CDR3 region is CASSPETNTGELFF. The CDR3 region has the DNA TGTGCCAGCAGCCCAGAAACGAACACCGGGGAGCTGTTTTTT.

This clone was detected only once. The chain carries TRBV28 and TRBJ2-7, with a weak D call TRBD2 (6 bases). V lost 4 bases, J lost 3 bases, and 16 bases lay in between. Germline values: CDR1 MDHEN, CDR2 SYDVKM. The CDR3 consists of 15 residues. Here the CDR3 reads CASSSSEMLHYEQYF. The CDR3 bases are TGTGCCAGCAGTTCTAGCGAGATGTTGCACTACGAGCAGTACTTC.

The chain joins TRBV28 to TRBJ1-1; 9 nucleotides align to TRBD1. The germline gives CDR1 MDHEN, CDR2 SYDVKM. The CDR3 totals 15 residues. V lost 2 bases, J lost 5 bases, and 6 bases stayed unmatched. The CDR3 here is CASSLNRGLVTEAFF. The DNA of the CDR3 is TGTGCCAGCAGTTTAAACAGGGGGCTAGTGACTGAAGCTTTCTTT. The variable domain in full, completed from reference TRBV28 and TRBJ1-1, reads DVKVTQSSRYLVKRTGEKVFLECVQDMDHENMFWYRQDPGLGLRLIYFSYDVKMKEKGDIPEGYSVSREKKERFSLILESASTNQTSMYLCASSLNRGLVTEAFFGQGTRLTVV.

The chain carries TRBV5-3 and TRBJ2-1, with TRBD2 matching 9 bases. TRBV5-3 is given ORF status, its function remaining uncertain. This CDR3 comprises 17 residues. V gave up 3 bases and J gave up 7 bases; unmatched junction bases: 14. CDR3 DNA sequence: TGTGCCAGAAGCTCGACCCTTAGCGGGAGACCATGGAATGAGCAGTTCTTC. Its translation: CARSSTLSGRPWNEQFF.

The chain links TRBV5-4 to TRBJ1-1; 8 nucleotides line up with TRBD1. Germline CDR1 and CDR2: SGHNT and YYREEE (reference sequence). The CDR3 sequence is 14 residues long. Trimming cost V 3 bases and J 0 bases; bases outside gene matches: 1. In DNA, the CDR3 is TGTGCCAGCAGCTGGGACAGGTTGAACACTGAAGCTTTCTTT. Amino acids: CASSWDRLNTEAFF.

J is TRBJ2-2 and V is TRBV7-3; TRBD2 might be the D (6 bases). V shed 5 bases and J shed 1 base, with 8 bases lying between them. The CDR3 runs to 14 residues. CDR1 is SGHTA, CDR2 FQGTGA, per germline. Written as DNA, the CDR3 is TGTGCCAGCAGCCCCGGGGGGAACACCGGGGAGCTGTTTTTT. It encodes CASSPGGNTGELFF.

The CDR3 reads CASSSSGLRETQYF. Written as DNA, the CDR3 is TGTGCCAGCAGCAGTTCGGGACTTCGGGAGACCCAGTACTTC. This chain uses TRBV11-2 with TRBJ2-5, with a tentative D call TRBD2 (6 bases). The CDR3 sequence is 14 residues long. The V gene lost 5 bases and the J gene lost 5 bases, with 15 bases spanning the gap. Germline lookup yields CDR1 SGHAT and CDR2 FQNNGV.

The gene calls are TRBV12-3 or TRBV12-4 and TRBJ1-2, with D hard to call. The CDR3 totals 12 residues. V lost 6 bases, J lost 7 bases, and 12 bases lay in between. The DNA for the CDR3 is TGTGCCAGCAGCCTTTTCACCGGTGGCTACACCTTC. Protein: CASSLFTGGYTF.

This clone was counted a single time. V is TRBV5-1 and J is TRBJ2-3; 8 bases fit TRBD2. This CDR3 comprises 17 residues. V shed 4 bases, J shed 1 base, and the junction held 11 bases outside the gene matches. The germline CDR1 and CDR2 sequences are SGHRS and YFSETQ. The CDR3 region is CASSGRREVGGTDTQYF. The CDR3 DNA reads TGCGCCAGCAGCGGGAGGCGGGAGGTCGGGGGCACAGATACGCAGTATTTT.

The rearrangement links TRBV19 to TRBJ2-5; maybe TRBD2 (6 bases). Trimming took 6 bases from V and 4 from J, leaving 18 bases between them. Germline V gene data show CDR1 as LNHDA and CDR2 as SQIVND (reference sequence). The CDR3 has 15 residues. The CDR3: CASSPSSALSETQYF. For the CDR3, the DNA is TGTGCCAGTAGCCCATCTAGCGCACTTTCAGAGACCCAGTACTTC.

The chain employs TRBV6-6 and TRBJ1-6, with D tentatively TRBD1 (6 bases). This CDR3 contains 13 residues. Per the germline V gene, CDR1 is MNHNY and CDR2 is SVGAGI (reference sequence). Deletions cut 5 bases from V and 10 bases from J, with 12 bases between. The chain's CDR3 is CASSAGGASPLHF. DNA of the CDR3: TGTGCCAGCAGTGCCGGGGGGGCGTCACCCCTCCACTTT.

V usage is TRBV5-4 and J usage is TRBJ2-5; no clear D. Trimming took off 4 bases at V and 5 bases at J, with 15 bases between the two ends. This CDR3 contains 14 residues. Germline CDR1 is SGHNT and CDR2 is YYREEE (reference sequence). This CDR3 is CASSPESHSETQYF. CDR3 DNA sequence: TGTGCCAGCAGCCCTGAGTCCCACAGCGAGACCCAGTACTTC.

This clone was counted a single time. CDR3 nucleotide sequence: TGTGCCTGGAGCGCCTCGAGGTCTGAAGCTTTCTTT. It yields the protein CAWSASRSEAFF. The J gene is TRBJ1-1, the V gene TRBV30; D is uncertain. There are 12 residues in the CDR3. Germline V gene sequence: CDR1 GTSNPN, CDR2 SVGIG (reference sequence). V was shortened by 3 bases and J by 6 bases, with 11 bases between the two germline ends.

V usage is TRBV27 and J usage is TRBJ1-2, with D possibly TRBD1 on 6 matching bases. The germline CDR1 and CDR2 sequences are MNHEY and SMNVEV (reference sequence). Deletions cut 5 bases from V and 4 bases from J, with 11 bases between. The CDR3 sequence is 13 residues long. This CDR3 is CASSHNRAYGYTF. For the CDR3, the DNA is TGTGCCAGCAGTCATAACAGGGCCTATGGCTACACCTTC.

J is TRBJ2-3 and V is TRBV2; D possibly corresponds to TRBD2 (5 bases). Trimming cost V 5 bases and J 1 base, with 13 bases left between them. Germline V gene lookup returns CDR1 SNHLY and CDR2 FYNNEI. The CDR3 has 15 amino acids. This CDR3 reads CASSQEAVGTDTQYF. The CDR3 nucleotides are TGTGCCAGCAGTCAAGAAGCGGTCGGCACAGATACGCAGTATTTT.